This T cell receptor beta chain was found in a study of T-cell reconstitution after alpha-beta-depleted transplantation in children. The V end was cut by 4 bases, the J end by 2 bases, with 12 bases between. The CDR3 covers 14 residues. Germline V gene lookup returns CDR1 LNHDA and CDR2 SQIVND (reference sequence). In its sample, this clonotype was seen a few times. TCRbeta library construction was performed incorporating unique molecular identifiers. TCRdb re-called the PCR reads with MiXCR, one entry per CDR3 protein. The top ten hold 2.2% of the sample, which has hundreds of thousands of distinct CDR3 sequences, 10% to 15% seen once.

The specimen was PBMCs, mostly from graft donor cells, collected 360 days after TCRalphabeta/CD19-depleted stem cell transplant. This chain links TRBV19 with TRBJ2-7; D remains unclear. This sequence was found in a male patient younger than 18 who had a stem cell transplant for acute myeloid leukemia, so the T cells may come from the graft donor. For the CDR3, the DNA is TGTGCCAGTAGTACCCCGGGCAGCACCTACGAGCAGTACTTC. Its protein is CASSTPGSTYEQYF.